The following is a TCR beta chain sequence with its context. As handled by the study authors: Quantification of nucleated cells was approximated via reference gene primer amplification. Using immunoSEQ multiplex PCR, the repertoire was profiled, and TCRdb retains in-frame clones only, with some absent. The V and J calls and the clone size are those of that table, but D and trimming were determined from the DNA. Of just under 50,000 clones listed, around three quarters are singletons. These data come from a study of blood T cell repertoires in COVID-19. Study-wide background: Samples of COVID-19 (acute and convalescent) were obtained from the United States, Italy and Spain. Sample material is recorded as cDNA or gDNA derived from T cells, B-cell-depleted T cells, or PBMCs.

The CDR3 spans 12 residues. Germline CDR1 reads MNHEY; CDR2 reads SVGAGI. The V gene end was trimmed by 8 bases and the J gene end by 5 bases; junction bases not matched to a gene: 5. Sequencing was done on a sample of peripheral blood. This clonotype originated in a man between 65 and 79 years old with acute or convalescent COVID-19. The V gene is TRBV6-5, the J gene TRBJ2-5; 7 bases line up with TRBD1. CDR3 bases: TGTGCCAGCCAGACAGGGCGGGAGACCCAGTACTTC. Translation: CASQTGRETQYF.